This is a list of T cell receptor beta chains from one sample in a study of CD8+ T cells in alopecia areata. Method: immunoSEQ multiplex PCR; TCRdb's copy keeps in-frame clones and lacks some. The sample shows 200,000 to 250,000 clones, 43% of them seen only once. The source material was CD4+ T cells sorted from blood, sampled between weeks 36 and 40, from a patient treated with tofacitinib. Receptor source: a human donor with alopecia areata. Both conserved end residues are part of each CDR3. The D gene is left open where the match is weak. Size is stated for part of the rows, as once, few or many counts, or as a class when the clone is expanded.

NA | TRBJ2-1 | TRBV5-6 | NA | CASSFSEIEQFF | TGTGCCAGCAGCTTTAGTGAGATTGAGCAGTTCTTC
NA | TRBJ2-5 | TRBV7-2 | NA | CASSGSAVLKETQYF | TGTGCCAGCAGCGGCTCGGCGGTCCTTAAAGAGACCCAGTACTTC
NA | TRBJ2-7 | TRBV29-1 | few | CSVSPGQGIGEQYF | TGCAGCGTGTCGCCGGGGCAGGGGATAGGGGAGCAGTACTTC
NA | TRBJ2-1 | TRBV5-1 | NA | CASSPDTVRSSYNEQFF | TGCGCCAGCAGCCCCGACACCGTTAGGAGCTCCTACAATGAGCAGTTCTTC
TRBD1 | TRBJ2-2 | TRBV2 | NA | CASSADRADTGELFF | TGTGCCAGCAGTGCGGACAGGGCCGACACCGGGGAGCTGTTTTTT
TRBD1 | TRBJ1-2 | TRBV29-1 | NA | CSAGGTGGGYTF | TGCAGCGCAGGGGGGACAGGGGGCGGCTACACCTTC
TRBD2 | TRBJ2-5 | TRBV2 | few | CASRAGTSGVQETQYF | TGTGCCAGCAGAGCTGGGACTAGCGGAGTTCAAGAGACCCAGTACTTC
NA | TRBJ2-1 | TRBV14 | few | CASSHERGGEQFF | TGTGCCAGCAGCCATGAAAGAGGGGGGGAGCAGTTCTTC
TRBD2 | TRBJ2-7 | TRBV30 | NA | CAWSFRSGGHFPYEQYF | TGTGCCTGGAGTTTTAGGAGCGGGGGCCATTTTCCCTACGAGCAGTACTTC
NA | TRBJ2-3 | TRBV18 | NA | CASSPIRATDTQYF | TGTGCCAGCTCACCAATTAGGGCCACAGATACGCAGTATTTT
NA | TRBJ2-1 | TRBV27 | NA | CASSEGGRLGNEQFF | TGTGCCAGCAGCGAAGGGGGTCGGCTTGGCAATGAGCAGTTCTTC
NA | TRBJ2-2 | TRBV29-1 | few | CSVSPDRELFF | TGCAGCGTTTCACCCGACCGGGAGCTGTTTTTT
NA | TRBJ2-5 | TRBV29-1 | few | CRQVGETQYF | TGCCGGCAAGTGGGGGAGACCCAGTACTTC
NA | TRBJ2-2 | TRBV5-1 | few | CASSSGDTGELFF | TGCGCCAGCAGCTCCGGGGACACCGGGGAGCTGTTTTTT
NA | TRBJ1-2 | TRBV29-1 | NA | CSCSTGGGRYGYTF | TGCAGCTGCTCGACAGGCGGGGGAAGGTATGGCTACACCTTC
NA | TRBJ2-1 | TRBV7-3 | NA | CASSPQNDGEQFF | TGTGCCAGCAGCCCTCAGAATGACGGTGAGCAGTTCTTC
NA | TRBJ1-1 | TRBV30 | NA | CAWSLVERMNTEAFF | TGTGCCTGGAGTCTAGTGGAGCGGATGAACACTGAAGCTTTCTTT
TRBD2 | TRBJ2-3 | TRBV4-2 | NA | CASSQGSGLPTDTQYF | TGTGCCAGCAGCCAAGGATCGGGACTACCCACAGATACGCAGTATTTT
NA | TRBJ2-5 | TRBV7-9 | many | CASSYTTGEETQYF | TGTGCCAGCAGCTATACCACCGGGGAGGAGACCCAGTACTTC
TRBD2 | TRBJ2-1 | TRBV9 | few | CASSAASGTYNEQFF | TGTGCCAGCAGCGCCGCTAGCGGTACCTACAATGAGCAGTTCTTC
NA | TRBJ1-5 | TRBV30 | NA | CAWSQDSNQPQHF | TGTGCCTGGAGTCAGGATAGCAATCAGCCCCAGCATTTT
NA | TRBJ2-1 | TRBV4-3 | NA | CASSLAGSYNEQFF | TGCGCCAGCAGCCTAGCAGGCTCCTACAATGAGCAGTTCTTC
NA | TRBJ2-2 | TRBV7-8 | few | CASSERRRGRVTGELFF | TGTGCCAGCAGCGAGAGACGCAGGGGTCGGGTCACCGGGGAGCTGTTTTTT
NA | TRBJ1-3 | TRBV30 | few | CAWSQTGTSGNTIYF | TGTGCCTGGAGCCAGACCGGGACTTCTGGAAACACCATATATTTT
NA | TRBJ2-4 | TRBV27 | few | CASSLSVGANIKNIQYF | TGTGCCAGCAGTTTATCCGTGGGAGCCAACATCAAAAACATTCAGTACTTC
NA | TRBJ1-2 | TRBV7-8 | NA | CASGQGSRDYGYTF | TGTGCCAGCGGCCAGGGGTCAAGGGACTATGGCTACACCTTC
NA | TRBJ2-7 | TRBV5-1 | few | CASSRGDSYEQYF | TGCGCCAGCAGCCGCGGGGATTCCTACGAGCAGTACTTC
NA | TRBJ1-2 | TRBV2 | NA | CASSDGSYGYTF | TGTGCCAGCAGTGACGGGTCTTATGGCTACACCTTC
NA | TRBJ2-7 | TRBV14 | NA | CASSQETITSYEQYF | TGTGCCAGCAGCCAAGAGACCATCACGTCCTACGAGCAGTACTTC
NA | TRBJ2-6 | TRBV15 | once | CATRRPADSGANVLTF | TGTGCCACCAGGAGACCAGCTGACTCTGGGGCCAACGTCCTGACTTTC
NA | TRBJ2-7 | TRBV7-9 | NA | CASSNLGHYEQYF | TGTGCCAGCAGCAACCTGGGCCACTACGAGCAGTACTTC
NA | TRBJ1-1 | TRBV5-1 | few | CASSSAGPGGWTEAFF | TGCGCCAGCAGCTCTGCGGGACCTGGAGGATGGACTGAAGCTTTCTTT
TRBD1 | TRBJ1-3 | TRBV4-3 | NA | CASSQQGQGSRNTIYF | TGCGCCAGCAGCCAACAGGGACAGGGATCGAGAAACACCATATATTTT
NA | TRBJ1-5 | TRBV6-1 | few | CASTDTGNQPQHF | TGTGCCAGCACCGACACGGGCAATCAGCCCCAGCATTTT
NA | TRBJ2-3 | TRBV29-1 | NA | CSARWRLGTDTQYF | TGCAGCGCCCGTTGGAGGTTGGGCACAGATACGCAGTATTTT
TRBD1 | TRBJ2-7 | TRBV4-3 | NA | CASSQEGQGWEQYF | TGCGCCAGCAGCCAAGAGGGACAGGGCTGGGAGCAGTACTTC
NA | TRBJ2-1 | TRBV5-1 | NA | CASSITSGWGEQFF | TGCGCCAGCAGCATAACCTCAGGGTGGGGTGAGCAGTTCTTC
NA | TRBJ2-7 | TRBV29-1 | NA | CSDIKGKWQYF | TGCAGCGATATAAAGGGGAAGTGGCAGTACTTC
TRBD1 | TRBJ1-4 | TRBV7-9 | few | CATETGEKLFF | TGTGCCACCGAGACAGGGGAGAAACTGTTTTTT
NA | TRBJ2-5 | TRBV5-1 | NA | CASSLVNGEETQYF | TGCGCCAGCAGCTTGGTTAACGGCGAAGAGACCCAGTACTTC
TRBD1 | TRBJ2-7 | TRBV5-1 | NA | CASSQPRGEQYF | TGCGCCAGCAGCCAACCCAGGGGGGAGCAGTACTTC
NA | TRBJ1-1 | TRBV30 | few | CAWSEWGGSSLNTEAFF | TGTGCCTGGAGCGAGTGGGGTGGTTCATCCCTGAACACTGAAGCTTTCTTT
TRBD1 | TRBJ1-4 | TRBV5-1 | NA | CASSFDRGEKLFF | TGCGCCAGCAGCTTCGACAGGGGTGAAAAACTGTTTTTT
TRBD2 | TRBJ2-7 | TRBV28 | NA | CASSLGGLAGGEQYF | TGTGCCAGCAGTTTAGGGGGACTAGCGGGAGGCGAGCAGTACTTC
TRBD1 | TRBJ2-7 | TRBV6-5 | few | CASGRTGGGTGEQYF | TGTGCCAGCGGGCGGACAGGGGGCGGGACGGGCGAGCAGTACTTC